Listed here are 15 T cell receptor beta chains from one sample, sequenced in a study of cytomegalovirus exposure and HLA in healthy donors. This PCR relied on a set of 60 Vbeta primers and 13 Jbeta primers. Sequencing was performed with immunoSEQ multiplex PCR; in TCRdb, only in-frame clones are kept and a portion is missing. Among 150,000 to 200,000 clones, 78% were seen once, and the ten largest hold roughly 14%. Material for sequencing was PBMCs. The receptors here all came from a young woman in good health and CMV-seropositive.

This clone came up a few times. J is TRBJ2-5 and V is TRBV4-1; possibly TRBD2 for D (6 bases). Germline V gene sequence: CDR1 MGHRA, CDR2 YSYEKL. The CDR3 sequence is 13 residues long. Trimming stripped 6 bases from V and 7 bases from J, with 15 bases between. The CDR3 spells CASRLDSGGTQYF. CDR3 bases: TGCGCCAGCAGACTAGACTCCGGGGGGACCCAGTACTTC.

This clone was counted between two and nine times. The chain couples TRBV5-1 to TRBJ1-3; 7 nucleotides match TRBD1. The CDR3 consists of 17 residues. J was trimmed by 2 bases and V by 0 bases; bases with no gene match: 8. Per the germline V gene, CDR1 is SGHRS and CDR2 is YFSETQ. The chain's CDR3 is CASSLVPQGVAGNTIYF. The CDR3 region has the DNA TGCGCCAGCAGCTTGGTCCCTCAGGGGGTTGCTGGAAACACCATATATTTT.

The chain joins TRBV2 to TRBJ1-4; D not certain. Deletions cut 4 bases from V and 7 bases from J, with 7 bases between. Germline V CDR1 and CDR2: SNHLY, FYNNEI. The CDR3 spans 12 residues. CDR3 in amino acids: CASSARGEKLFF. CDR3 coding DNA: TGTGCCAGCAGTGCCCGAGGTGAAAAACTGTTTTTT.

The genes are TRBV28 and TRBJ2-7, with 11 bases that match TRBD2. The CDR3 runs 17 residues. Germline V gene data show CDR1 as MDHEN and CDR2 as SYDVKM. V gave up 5 bases and J gave up 5 bases; unmatched junction bases: 14. The CDR3 here is CASSLGTSGEEKDEQYF. The CDR3 DNA follows: TGTGCCAGCAGTCTCGGGACTAGCGGAGAAGAGAAGGACGAGCAGTACTTC.

In the case of this clone: Mismatch with germline at one junction end may stem from a read error. Other DNA sequences in the same sample also yield this CDR3. The chain recombines TRBV12-5 with TRBJ2-3, with D perhaps matching TRBD1 (6 bases). Germline V CDR1 and CDR2: LGHNT, FRNRAP. The CDR3 contains 14 residues. This chain's CDR3 is CASGHRADTDTQYF. DNA for the CDR3: TGTGCTAGTGGTCACAGGGCAGACACAGATACACAGTATTTT.

V usage is TRBV5-4 and J usage is TRBJ1-2; 7 positions agree with TRBD1. This CDR3 region has 16 residues. The ends lost 0 bases at V and 2 bases at J; junction bases unmatched: 7. Germline CDR1 SGHNT, CDR2 YYREEE (reference sequence). This CDR3 reads CASSLDPGGVNYGYTF. CDR3 DNA sequence: TGTGCCAGCAGCTTGGACCCAGGGGGAGTGAACTATGGCTACACCTTC.

The gene calls are TRBV5-6 and TRBJ1-5, with D tentatively TRBD1 (5 bases). With 1 base removed from V and 6 bases from J, the gap between germline ends came to 11 bases. Germline assignment: CDR1 SGHDT and CDR2 YYEEEE. The CDR3 covers 14 residues. This CDR3 reads CASSLWAGFQPQHF. Written as DNA, the CDR3 is TGTGCCAGCAGCTTGTGGGCAGGGTTTCAGCCCCAGCATTTT.

J is TRBJ2-7 and V is TRBV23-1; 9 bases fit TRBD1. TRBV23-1 is given ORF status, its function remaining uncertain. V trimming: 0 bases; J trimming: 5 bases; junction bases outside the gene matches: 5. The CDR3 has 15 residues. The CDR3 nucleotides are TGCGCCAGCAGTCAATCCGGGACAGGGCGGGACGAGCAGTACTTC. Translation gives CASSQSGTGRDEQYF.

The gene calls are TRBV4-2 and TRBJ1-1; D gene uncertain. From germline, CDR1 is LGHNA and CDR2 YNFKEQ. Between the trimmed V and J ends, which lost 0 bases and 0 bases, there was a span of 11 bases. There are 16 residues in the CDR3. The CDR3, as DNA: TGTGCCAGCAGCCAAGATTGGAGGACGGTGAACACTGAAGCTTTCTTT. Translating it yields CASSQDWRTVNTEAFF.

In this sample, this clone turned up once. The sample contains more than one DNA sequence encoding this CDR3. This rearrangement joins TRBV5-1 to TRBJ2-5; D possibly corresponds to TRBD1 (6 bases). The CDR3 is made up of 13 amino acids. CDR1 and CDR2 (germline): SGHRS, YFSETQ. V was clipped by 4 bases and J by 2 bases, with 9 bases between them. CDR3: CASSSGQQETQYF. The CDR3 DNA sequence: TGCGCCAGCAGCAGCGGACAGCAAGAGACCCAGTACTTC.

The chain carries TRBV5-1 and TRBJ1-1, with 9 bases aligning to TRBD1. Germline CDR1 and CDR2: SGHRS and YFSETQ. V dropped 0 bases and J dropped 1; count of bases not matched to a gene: 7. The CDR3 runs 17 residues. CDR3 sequence: CASSLADRGLRNTEAFF. The CDR3 bases are TGCGCCAGCAGCTTGGCGGACAGGGGACTCCGGAACACTGAAGCTTTCTTT.

Written as DNA, the CDR3 is TGCAGCGTCTACGGGACAGCGAACACTGAAGCTTTCTTT. This encodes CSVYGTANTEAFF. This chain links TRBV29-1 with TRBJ1-1, with 7 nucleotides matching TRBD1. After removal of 6 bases from V and 1 base from J, the junction contained 5 bases not matched to a gene. Germline V gene lookup returns CDR1 SQVTM and CDR2 ANQGSEA. This CDR3 has 13 residues.

This rearrangement joins TRBV6-6 to TRBJ2-7; no firm D call. V lost 2 bases and J 3 bases, leaving 8 bases between the germline ends. From germline, CDR1 is MNHNY and CDR2 SVGAGI (reference sequence). The CDR3 is 13 amino acids. The CDR3 reads CASSYENLYEQYF. The CDR3 DNA follows: TGTGCCAGCAGTTACGAGAACCTCTACGAGCAGTACTTC.

J is TRBJ1-2 and V is TRBV27; TRBD1 matches 9 bases. J lost 4 bases, V lost 6 bases, and 3 bases had no gene match. CDR1 MNHEY and CDR2 SMNVEV come from the germline V gene (reference sequence). The CDR3 extends over 13 amino acids. CDR3 in amino acids: CASRTGGSYGYTF. CDR3 in DNA: TGTGCCAGCAGAACAGGGGGCAGCTATGGCTACACCTTC.

The rearrangement links TRBV10-3 to TRBJ2-1; TRBD2 might be the D (6 bases). Germline V CDR1 and CDR2: ENHRY, SYGVKD. The V and J ends lost 7 bases and 5 bases respectively, with 12 bases between them. CDR3 length: 13 residues. The CDR3 loop reads CAIKTSRNNEQFF. The DNA of the CDR3 is TGTGCCATCAAAACTAGCCGTAACAATGAGCAGTTCTTC.